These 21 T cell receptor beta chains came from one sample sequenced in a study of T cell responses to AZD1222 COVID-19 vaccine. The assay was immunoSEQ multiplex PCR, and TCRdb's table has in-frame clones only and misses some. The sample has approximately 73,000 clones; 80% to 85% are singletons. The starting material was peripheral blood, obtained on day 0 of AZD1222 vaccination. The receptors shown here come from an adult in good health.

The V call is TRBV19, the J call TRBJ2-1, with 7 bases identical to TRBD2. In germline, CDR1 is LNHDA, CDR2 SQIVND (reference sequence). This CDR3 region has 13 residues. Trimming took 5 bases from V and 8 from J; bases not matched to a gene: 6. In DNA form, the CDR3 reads TGTGCCAGTAGTGGACCCCGGGGGGATGAGCAGTTCTTC. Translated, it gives CASSGPRGDEQFF.

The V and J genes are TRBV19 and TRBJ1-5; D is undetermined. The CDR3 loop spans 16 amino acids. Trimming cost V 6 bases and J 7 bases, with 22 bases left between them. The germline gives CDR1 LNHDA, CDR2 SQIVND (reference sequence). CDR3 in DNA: TGTGCCAGTAGGACCCTAGGACTCAATGGTGGCCAGCCCCAGCATTTT. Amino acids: CASRTLGLNGGQPQHF.

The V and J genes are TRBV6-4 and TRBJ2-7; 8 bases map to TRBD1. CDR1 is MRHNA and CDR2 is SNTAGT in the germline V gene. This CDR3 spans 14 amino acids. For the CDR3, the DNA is TGTGTGGCTATCGGGACAGGTCCGTCCTACGAGCAGTACTTC. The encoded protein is CVAIGTGPSYEQYF.

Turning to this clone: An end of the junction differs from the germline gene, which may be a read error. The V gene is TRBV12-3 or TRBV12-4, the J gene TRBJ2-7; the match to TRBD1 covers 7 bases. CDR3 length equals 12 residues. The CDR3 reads CASSLGSQGVNF. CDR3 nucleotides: TGTGCCAGCAGTTTAGGAAGTCAGGGGGTAAACTTC.

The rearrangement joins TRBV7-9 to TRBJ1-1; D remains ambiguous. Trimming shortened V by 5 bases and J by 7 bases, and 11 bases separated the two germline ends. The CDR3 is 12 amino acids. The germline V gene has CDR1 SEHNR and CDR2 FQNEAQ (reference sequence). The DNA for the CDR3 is TGTGCCAGCAGCCCCGACGTTGGTGAAGCTTTCTTT. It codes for CASSPDVGEAFF.

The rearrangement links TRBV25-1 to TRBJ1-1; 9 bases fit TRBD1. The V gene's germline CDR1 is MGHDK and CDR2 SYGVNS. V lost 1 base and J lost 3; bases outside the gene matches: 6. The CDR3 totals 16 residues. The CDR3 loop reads CASSEWGQGQDTEAFF. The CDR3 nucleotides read TGTGCCAGCAGTGAATGGGGACAGGGCCAGGACACTGAAGCTTTCTTT.

The CDR3 nucleotides are TGTGCCAGCAGCTTGGACAGGGACAATGAGCAGTTCTTC. This gives the protein CASSLDRDNEQFF. The chain joins TRBV11-2 to TRBJ2-1, with 8 bases that match TRBD1. Germline CDR1 reads SGHAT; CDR2 reads FQNNGV. V dropped 3 bases and J dropped 5; count of bases not matched to a gene: 0. CDR3 length: 13 amino acids. The whole variable domain, remainder taken from reference TRBV11-2 and TRBJ2-1, is EAGVAQSPRYKIIEKRQSVAFWCNPISGHATLYWYQQILGQGPKLLIQFQNNGVVDDSQLPKDRFSAERLKGVDSTLKIQPAKLEDSAVYLCASSLDRDNEQFFGPGTRLTVL.

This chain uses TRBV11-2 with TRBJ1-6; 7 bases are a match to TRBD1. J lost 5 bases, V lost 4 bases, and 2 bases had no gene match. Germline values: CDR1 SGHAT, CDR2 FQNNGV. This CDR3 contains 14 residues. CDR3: CASSSDRNNSPLHF. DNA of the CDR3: TGTGCCAGCAGCTCGGACAGGAATAATTCACCCCTCCACTTT.

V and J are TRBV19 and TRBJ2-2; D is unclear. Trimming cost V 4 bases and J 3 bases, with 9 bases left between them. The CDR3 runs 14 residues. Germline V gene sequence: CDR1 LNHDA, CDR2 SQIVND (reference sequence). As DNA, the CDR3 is TGTGCCAGTAGTAGTAGTTCAGACACCGGGGAGCTGTTTTTT. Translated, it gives CASSSSSDTGELFF.

The DNA of the CDR3 is TGTGCCAGCAGTTTCGAGGCAGGGATGGGTTCACCCCTCCACTTT. It is translated as CASSFEAGMGSPLHF. The gene calls are TRBV27 and TRBJ1-6, with D tentatively TRBD1 (5 bases). Germline CDR1 reads MNHEY; CDR2 reads SMNVEV (reference sequence). The CDR3 consists of 15 residues. Trimming shortened V by 3 bases and J by 9 bases, and 15 bases separated the two germline ends.

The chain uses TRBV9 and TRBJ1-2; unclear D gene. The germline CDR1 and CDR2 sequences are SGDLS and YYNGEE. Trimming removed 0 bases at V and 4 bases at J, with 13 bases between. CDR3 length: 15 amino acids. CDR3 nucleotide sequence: TGTGCCAGCAGCGTAGGGGAGGGAAAGGCCTATGGCTACACCTTC. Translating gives CASSVGEGKAYGYTF. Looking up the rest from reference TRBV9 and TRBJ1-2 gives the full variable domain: DSGVTQTPKHLITATGQRVTLRCSPRSGDLSVYWYQQSLDQGLQFLIQYYNGEERAKGNILERFSAQQFPDLHSELNLSSLELGDSALYFCASSVGEGKAYGYTFGSGTRLTVV.

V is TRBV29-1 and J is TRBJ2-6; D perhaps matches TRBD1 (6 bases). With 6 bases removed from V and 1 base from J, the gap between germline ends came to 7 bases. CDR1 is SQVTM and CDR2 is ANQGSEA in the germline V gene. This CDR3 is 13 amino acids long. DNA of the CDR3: TGCAGCGTGCAGGGGTCTGGGGCCAACGTCCTGACTTTC. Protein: CSVQGSGANVLTF.

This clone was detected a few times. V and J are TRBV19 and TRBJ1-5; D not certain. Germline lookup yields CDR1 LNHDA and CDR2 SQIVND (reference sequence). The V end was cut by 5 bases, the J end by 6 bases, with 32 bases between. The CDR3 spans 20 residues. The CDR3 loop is CASSPLYDPGLDPGIQPQHF. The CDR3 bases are TGTGCCAGTAGTCCCCTCTACGATCCGGGATTAGATCCGGGGATTCAGCCCCAGCATTTT.

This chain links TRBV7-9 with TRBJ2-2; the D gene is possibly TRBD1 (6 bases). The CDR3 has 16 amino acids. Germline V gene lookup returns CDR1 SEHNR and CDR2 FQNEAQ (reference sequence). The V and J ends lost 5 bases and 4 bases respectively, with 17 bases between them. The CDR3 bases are TGTGCCAGCAGCAACCCCTCTGGGGGCGGCACCGGGGAGCTGTTTTTT. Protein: CASSNPSGGGTGELFF. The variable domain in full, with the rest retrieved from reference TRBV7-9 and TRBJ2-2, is DTGVSQNPRHKITKRGQNVTFRCDPISEHNRLYWYRQTLGQGPEFLTYFQNEAQLEKSRLLSDRFSAERPKGSFSTLEIQRTEQGDSAMYLCASSNPSGGGTGELFFGEGSRLTVL.

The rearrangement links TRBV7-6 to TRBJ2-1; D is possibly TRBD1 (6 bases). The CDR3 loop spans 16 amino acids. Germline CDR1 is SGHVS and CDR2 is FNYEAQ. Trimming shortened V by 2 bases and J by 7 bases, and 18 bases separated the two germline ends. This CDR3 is CASSLLGRGSRNEQFF. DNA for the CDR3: TGTGCCAGCAGCTTATTGGGCAGGGGAAGTAGGAATGAGCAGTTCTTC.

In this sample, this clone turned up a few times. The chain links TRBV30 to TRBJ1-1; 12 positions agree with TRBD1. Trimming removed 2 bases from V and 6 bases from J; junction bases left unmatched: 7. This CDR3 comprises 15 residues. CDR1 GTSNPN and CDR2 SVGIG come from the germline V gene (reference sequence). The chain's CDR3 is CAWSPPGQGAAEAFF. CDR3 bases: TGTGCCTGGAGTCCGCCGGGACAGGGGGCGGCTGAAGCTTTCTTT.

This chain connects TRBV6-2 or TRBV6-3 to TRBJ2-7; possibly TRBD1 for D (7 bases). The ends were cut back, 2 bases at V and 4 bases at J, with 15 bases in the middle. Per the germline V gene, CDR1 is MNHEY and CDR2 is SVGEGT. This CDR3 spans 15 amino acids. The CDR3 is CASSYGGGGIYEQYF. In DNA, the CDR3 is TGTGCCAGCAGTTACGGTGGAGGGGGCATTTACGAGCAGTACTTC.

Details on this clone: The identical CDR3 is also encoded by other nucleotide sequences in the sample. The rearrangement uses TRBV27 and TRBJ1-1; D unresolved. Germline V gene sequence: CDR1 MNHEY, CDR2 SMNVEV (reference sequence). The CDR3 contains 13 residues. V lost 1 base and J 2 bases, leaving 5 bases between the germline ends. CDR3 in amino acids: CASSLLGNTEAFF. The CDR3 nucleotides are TGTGCCAGCAGTTTATTAGGCAACACTGAAGCTTTCTTT.

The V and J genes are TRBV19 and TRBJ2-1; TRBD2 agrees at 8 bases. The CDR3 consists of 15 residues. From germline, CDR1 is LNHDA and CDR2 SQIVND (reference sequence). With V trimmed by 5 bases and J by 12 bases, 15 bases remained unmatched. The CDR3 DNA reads TGTGCCAGTAGTTGGGCTAGCGGGTCCCAAGGTGTGCAGTTCTTC. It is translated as CASSWASGSQGVQFF.

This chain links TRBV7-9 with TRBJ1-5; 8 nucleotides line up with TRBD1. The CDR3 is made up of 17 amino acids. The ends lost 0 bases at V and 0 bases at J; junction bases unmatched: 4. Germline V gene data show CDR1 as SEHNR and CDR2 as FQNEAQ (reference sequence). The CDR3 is CASSLAGQEYSNQPQHF. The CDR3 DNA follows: TGTGCCAGCAGCTTAGCGGGACAGGAATATAGCAATCAGCCCCAGCATTTT.

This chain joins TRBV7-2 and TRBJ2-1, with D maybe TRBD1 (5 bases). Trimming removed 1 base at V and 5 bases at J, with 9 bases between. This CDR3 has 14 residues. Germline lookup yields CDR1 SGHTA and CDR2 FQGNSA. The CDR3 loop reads CASSLVGVHNEQFF. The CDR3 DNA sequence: TGTGCCAGCAGCTTAGTAGGGGTGCACAATGAGCAGTTCTTC. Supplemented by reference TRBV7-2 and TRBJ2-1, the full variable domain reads GAGVSQSPSNKVTEKGKDVELRCDPISGHTALYWYRQSLGQGLEFLIYFQGNSAPDKSGLPSDRFSAERTGGSVSTLTIQRTQQEDSAVYLCASSLVGVHNEQFFGPGTRLTVL.